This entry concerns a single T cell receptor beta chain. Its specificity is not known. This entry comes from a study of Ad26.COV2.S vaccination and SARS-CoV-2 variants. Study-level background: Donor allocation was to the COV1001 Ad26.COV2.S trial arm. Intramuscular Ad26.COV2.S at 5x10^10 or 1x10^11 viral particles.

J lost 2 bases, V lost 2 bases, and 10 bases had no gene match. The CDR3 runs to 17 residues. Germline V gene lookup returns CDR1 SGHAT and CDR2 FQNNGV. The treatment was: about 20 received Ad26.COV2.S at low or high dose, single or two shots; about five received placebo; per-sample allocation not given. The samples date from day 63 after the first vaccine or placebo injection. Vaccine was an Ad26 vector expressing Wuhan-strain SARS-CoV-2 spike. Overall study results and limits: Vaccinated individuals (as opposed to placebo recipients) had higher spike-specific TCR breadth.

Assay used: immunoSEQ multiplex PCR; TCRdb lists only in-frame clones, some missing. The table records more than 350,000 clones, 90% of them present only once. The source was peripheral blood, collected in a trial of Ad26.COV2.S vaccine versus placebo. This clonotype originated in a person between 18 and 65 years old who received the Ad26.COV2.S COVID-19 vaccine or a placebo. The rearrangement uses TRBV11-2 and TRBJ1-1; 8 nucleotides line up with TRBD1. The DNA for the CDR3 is TGTGCCAGCAGCTTATTGGCGACAGGGGCTTTTAACACTGAAGCTTTCTTT. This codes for CASSLLATGAFNTEAFF. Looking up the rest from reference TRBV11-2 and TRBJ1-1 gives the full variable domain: EAGVAQSPRYKIIEKRQSVAFWCNPISGHATLYWYQQILGQGPKLLIQFQNNGVVDDSQLPKDRFSAERLKGVDSTLKIQPAKLEDSAVYLCASSLLATGAFNTEAFFGQGTRLTVV.